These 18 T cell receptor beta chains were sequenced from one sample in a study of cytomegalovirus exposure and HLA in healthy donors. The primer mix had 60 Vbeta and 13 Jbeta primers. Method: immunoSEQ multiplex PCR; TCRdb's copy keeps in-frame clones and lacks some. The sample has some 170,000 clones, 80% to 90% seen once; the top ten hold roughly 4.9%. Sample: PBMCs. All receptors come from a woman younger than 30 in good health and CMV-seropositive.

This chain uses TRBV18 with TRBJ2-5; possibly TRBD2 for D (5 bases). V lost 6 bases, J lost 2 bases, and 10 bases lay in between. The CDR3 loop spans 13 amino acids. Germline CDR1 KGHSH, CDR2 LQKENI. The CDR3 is CASSFGRQETQYF. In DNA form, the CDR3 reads TGTGCCAGCTCGTTTGGGAGACAAGAGACCCAGTACTTC.

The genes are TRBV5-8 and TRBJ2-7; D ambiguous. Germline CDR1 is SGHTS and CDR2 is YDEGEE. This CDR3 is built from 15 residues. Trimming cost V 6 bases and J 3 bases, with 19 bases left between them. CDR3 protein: CASIAVRRPYYEQYF. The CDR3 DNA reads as TGTGCCAGCATTGCGGTTAGAAGGCCCTACTACGAGCAGTACTTC.

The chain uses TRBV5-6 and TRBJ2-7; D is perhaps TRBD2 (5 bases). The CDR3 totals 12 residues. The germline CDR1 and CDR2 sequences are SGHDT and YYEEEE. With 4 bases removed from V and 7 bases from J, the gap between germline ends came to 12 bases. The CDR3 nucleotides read TGTGCCAGCAGCCCGGGGTTGAGGGAGCAGTACTTC. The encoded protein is CASSPGLREQYF. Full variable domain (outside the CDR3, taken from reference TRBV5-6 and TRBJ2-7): DAGVTQSPTHLIKTRGQQVTLRCSPKSGHDTVSWYQQALGQGPQFIFQYYEEEERQRGNFPDRFSGHQFPNYSSELNVNALLLGDSALYLCASSPGLREQYFGPGTRLTVT.

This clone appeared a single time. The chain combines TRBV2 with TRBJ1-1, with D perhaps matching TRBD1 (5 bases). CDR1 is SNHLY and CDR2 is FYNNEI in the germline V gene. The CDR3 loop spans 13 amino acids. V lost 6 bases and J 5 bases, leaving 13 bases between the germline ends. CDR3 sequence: CASRFQGGTEAFF. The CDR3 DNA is TGTGCCAGCAGATTCCAGGGAGGGACTGAAGCTTTCTTT.

The CDR3: CASSPPGSYGNQPQHF. CDR3 in DNA: TGTGCCAGCAGCCCACCAGGGTCCTATGGCAATCAGCCCCAGCATTTT. The genes are TRBV7-9 and TRBJ1-5, with D maybe TRBD1 (5 bases). Trimming pared 5 bases from V and 2 bases from J, leaving 16 bases between. Germline CDR1 and CDR2: SEHNR and FQNEAQ (reference sequence). The CDR3 contains 16 residues.

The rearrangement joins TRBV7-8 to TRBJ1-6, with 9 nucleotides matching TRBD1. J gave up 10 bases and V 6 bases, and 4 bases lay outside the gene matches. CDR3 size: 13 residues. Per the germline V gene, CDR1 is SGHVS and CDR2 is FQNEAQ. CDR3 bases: TGTGCCAGCAGTCGGACAGGGGAGTCACCCCTCCACTTT. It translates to CASSRTGESPLHF.

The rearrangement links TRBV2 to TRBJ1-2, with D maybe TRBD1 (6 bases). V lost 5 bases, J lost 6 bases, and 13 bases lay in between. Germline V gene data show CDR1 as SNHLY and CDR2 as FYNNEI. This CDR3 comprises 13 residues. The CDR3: CASSRWAGDGYTF. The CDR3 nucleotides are TGTGCCAGCAGTCGTTGGGCAGGGGATGGCTACACCTTC.

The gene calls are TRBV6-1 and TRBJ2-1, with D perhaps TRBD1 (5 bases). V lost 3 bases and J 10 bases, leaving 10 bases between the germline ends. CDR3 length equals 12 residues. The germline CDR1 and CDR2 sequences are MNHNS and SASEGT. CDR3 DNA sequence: TGTGCCAGCAGTGACAGGGCCAGGGAGCAGTTCTTC. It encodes CASSDRAREQFF.

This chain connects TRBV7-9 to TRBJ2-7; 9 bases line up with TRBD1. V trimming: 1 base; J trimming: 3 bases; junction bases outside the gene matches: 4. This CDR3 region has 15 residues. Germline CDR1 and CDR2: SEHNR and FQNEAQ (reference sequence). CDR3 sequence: CASSLGGQGDYEQYF. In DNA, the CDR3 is TGTGCCAGCAGCTTAGGGGGACAGGGAGACTACGAGCAGTACTTC. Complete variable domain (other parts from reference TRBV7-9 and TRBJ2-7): DTGVSQNPRHKITKRGQNVTFRCDPISEHNRLYWYRQTLGQGPEFLTYFQNEAQLEKSRLLSDRFSAERPKGSFSTLEIQRTEQGDSAMYLCASSLGGQGDYEQYFGPGTRLTVT.

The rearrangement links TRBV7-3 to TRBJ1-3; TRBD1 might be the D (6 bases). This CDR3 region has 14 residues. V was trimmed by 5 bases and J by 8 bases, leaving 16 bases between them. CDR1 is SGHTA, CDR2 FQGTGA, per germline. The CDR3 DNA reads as TGTGCCAGCAGCCCCGGGACAATAGGGGACACCATATATTTT. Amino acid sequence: CASSPGTIGDTIYF.

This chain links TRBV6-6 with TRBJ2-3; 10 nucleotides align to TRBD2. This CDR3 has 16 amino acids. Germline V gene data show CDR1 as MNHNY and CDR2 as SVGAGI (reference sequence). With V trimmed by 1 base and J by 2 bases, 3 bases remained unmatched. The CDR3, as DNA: TGTGCCAGCAGTTACTTTACTAGCGGGACCACAGATACGCAGTATTTT. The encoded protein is CASSYFTSGTTDTQYF.

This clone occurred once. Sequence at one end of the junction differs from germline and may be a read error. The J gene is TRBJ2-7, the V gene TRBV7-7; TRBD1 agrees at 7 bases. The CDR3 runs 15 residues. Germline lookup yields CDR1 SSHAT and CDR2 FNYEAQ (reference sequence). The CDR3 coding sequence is TGTGCTAGCAGCCCGTACGAGGGACAGACCTACGAGCAGTACTTC. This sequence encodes CASSPYEGQTYEQYF.

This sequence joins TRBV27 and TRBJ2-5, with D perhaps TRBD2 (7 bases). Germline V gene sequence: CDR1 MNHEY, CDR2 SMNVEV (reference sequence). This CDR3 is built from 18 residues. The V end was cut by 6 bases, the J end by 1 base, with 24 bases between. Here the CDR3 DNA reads TGTGCCAGCAGGGCCAGGGGAGGGGGGGCTTTAATCCAAGAGACCCAGTACTTC. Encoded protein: CASRARGGGALIQETQYF.

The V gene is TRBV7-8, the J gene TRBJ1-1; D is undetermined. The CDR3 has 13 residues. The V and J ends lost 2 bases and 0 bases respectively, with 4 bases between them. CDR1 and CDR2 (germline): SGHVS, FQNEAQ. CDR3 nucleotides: TGTGCCAGCAGCTTACCCATGAACACTGAAGCTTTCTTT. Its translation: CASSLPMNTEAFF.

Here the CDR3 reads CASSLAGRGDTQYF. CDR3 bases: TGTGCCAGCAGCTTGGCCGGGAGAGGCGATACGCAGTATTTT. The chain joins TRBV5-4 to TRBJ2-3; possible D gene TRBD2, 6 bases. Trimming removed 0 bases at V and 6 bases at J, with 11 bases between. Germline CDR1 SGHNT, CDR2 YYREEE (reference sequence). The CDR3 contains 14 residues.

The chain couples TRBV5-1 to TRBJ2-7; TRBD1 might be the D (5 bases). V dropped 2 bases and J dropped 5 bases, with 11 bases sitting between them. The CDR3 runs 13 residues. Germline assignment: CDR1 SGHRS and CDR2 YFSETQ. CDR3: CASSFQGIHEQYF. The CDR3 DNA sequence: TGCGCCAGCAGCTTCCAGGGAATCCACGAGCAGTACTTC. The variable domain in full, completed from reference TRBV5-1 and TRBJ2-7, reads KAGVTQTPRYLIKTRGQQVTLSCSPISGHRSVSWYQQTPGQGLQFLFEYFSETQRNKGNFPGRFSGRQFSNSRSEMNVSTLELGDSALYLCASSFQGIHEQYFGPGTRLTVT.

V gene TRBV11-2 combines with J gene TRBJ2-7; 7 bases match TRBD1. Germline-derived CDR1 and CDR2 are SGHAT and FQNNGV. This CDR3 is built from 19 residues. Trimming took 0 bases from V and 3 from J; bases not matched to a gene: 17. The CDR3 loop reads CASSLDYGGTEKRGYEQYF. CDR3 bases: TGTGCCAGCAGCTTAGATTACGGTGGGACAGAAAAACGTGGCTACGAGCAGTACTTC.

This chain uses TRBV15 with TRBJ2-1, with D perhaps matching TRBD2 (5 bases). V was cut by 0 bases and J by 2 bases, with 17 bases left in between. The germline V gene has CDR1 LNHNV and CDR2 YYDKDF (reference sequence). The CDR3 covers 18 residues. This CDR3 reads CATSREVRRTRAYNEQFF. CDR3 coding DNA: TGTGCCACCAGCAGAGAGGTTAGAAGAACTAGAGCCTACAATGAGCAGTTCTTC.